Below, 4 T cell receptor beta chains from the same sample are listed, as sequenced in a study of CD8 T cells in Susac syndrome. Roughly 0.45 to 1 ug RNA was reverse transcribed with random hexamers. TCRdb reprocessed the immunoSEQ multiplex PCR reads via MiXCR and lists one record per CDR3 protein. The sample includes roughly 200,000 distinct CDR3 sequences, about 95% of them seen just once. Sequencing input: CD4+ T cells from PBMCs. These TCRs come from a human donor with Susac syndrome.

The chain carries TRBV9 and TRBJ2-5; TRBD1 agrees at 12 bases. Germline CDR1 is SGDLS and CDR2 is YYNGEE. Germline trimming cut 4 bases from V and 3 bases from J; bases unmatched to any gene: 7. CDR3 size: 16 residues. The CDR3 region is CASSQQGTGGEETQYF. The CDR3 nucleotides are TGTGCCAGCAGCCAACAAGGGACAGGGGGCGAAGAGACCCAGTACTTC.

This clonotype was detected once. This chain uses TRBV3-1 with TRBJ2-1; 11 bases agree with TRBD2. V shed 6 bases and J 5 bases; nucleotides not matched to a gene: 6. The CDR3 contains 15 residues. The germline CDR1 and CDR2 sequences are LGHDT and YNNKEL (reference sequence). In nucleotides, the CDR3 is TGTGCCAGCAGACACCTAGCGGGGGGTAACAATGAGCAGTTCTTC. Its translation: CASRHLAGGNNEQFF.

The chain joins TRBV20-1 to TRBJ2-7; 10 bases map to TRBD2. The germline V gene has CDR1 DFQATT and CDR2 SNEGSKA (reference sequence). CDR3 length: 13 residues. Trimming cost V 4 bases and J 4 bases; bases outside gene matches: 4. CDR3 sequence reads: CSAMTSGLYEQYF. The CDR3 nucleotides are TGCAGTGCTATGACTAGCGGGTTATACGAGCAGTACTTC.

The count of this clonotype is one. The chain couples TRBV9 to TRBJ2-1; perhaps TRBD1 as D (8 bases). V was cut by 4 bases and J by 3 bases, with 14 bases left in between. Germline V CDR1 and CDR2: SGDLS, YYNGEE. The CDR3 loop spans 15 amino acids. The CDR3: CASSQAGTGYNEQFF. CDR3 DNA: TGTGCCAGCAGCCAAGCGGGGACAGGCTACAATGAGCAGTTCTTC.